This T cell receptor (beta chain) is drawn from a study of CD8 T cells in ankylosing spondylitis. Study-wide results and caveats: Disease-associated clonotypes exhibited CD8+ identity and were relatively infrequent in peripheral blood.

Germline V gene lookup returns CDR1 SGHKS and CDR2 YYEKEE (reference sequence). V dropped 4 bases and J dropped 4 bases, with 8 bases sitting between them. The CDR3 loop spans 12 amino acids. This clonotype came up a few times. Antigen unknown. Libraries for TCR beta were made by quantitative 5'-RACE with molecular barcodes. MiXCR was run by TCRdb on the 5' RACE reads, yielding one entry per CDR3 protein. The table lists 80,000 to 90,000 distinct CDR3 sequences, 27% of them singletons. Sequenced input: blood, either unsorted or a sorted T cell fraction (not recorded which). The receptor comes from a male donor with ankylosing spondylitis or in good health (not recorded which). The rearrangement uses TRBV5-5 and TRBJ1-2; a possible D gene is TRBD1 (5 bases). CDR3 sequence reads: CASSADSYGYTF. DNA of the CDR3: TGTGCCAGCAGCGCCGACAGCTATGGCTACACCTTC.